One sample yielded the 27 T cell receptor beta chains listed below, sequenced in a study of T-cell memory formation after mild COVID-19. TCRdb passed the 5' RACE reads through MiXCR, listing each CDR3 protein once. This table has 350,000 to 450,000 distinct CDR3 sequences, 20% appearing once. The sequenced sample consisted of PBMCs or a T cell subset sorted from them (not recorded which). All receptors come from an adult woman who had mild COVID-19 (a few samples of this study predate the infection). Cell type and time point are not known.

This clonotype showed up just a few times. This chain links TRBV7-2 with TRBJ2-5; TRBD1 matches 9 bases. V lost 0 bases to trimming and J lost 6 bases; unmatched junction nucleotides: 8. CDR3 length: 16 amino acids. Germline CDR1 SGHTA, CDR2 FQGNSA. The CDR3 sequence is CASSLAPGTGRQTQYF. The CDR3 DNA sequence: TGTGCCAGCAGCTTAGCGCCGGGGACAGGGAGACAGACCCAGTACTTC.

V and J are TRBV29-1 and TRBJ2-1; 7 nucleotides match TRBD2. The V gene's germline CDR1 is SQVTM and CDR2 ANQGSEA. This CDR3 spans 14 amino acids. The V segment lost 5 bases and the J segment 6 bases; nucleotides outside the gene matches: 10. The CDR3, as DNA: TGCAGCGTTCCCCCTCTAGCGGTGGGCAATGAGCAGTTCTTC. Protein product: CSVPPLAVGNEQFF.

The chain employs TRBV27 and TRBJ1-1; no definite D call. Trimming took 2 bases from V and 0 from J, leaving 10 bases between them. The CDR3 consists of 15 residues. From germline, CDR1 is MNHEY and CDR2 SMNVEV (reference sequence). For the CDR3, the DNA is TGTGCCAGCAGTTTAATTCCAGGCATGAACACTGAAGCTTTCTTT. The encoded protein is CASSLIPGMNTEAFF.

The rearrangement links TRBV6-5 to TRBJ2-1; TRBD2 matches 8 bases. CDR1 MNHEY and CDR2 SVGAGI come from the germline V gene. The CDR3 extends over 14 amino acids. V shed 10 bases, J shed 0 bases, and the junction held 5 bases outside the gene matches. The CDR3 spells CATGRVGSYNEQFF. CDR3 sequence (DNA): TGTGCCACCGGGAGGGTAGGCTCCTACAATGAGCAGTTCTTC.

The V call is TRBV7-2, the J call TRBJ2-3, with a weak D call TRBD1 (5 bases). The V gene's germline CDR1 is SGHTA and CDR2 FQGNSA. V lost 8 bases, J lost 7 bases, and 19 bases lay in between. The CDR3 consists of 14 residues. The CDR3 protein is CASRNRNHRNTQYF. The CDR3 region has the DNA TGTGCCAGCCGCAACAGGAACCACCGCAATACGCAGTATTTT.

This clonotype has only a few counts. The genes are TRBV20-1 and TRBJ2-2; D is unclear. This CDR3 is built from 13 residues. Germline V gives CDR1 DFQATT, CDR2 SNEGSKA (reference sequence). With 0 bases removed from V and 3 bases from J, the gap between germline ends came to 5 bases. The CDR3 nucleotides are TGCAGTGCTAGAGACGAGTACACCGGGGAGCTGTTTTTT. It yields the protein CSARDEYTGELFF.

This clonotype was detected a few times. The chain employs TRBV12-3 or TRBV12-4 and TRBJ2-7; a possible D gene is TRBD2 (5 bases). The CDR3 has 13 residues. V gave up 3 bases and J gave up 2 bases, with 8 bases separating them. CDR3 sequence: CASSFLRAYEQYF. CDR3 sequence (DNA): TGTGCCAGCAGTTTCTTGAGGGCCTACGAGCAGTACTTC.

J is TRBJ2-7 and V is TRBV20-1; 7 positions match TRBD2. This CDR3 comprises 15 residues. The germline V gene has CDR1 DFQATT and CDR2 SNEGSKA (reference sequence). Losses at the gene ends were 3 bases for V and 3 bases for J; bases not matched to a gene: 11. The CDR3 nucleotides read TGCAGTGCTAGGACTTCGGCGGGAGAAGGCTACGAGCAGTACTTC. This codes for CSARTSAGEGYEQYF.

The chain's CDR3 is CASRGANQPQHF. The CDR3 DNA is TGTGCCAGCAGAGGGGCTAATCAGCCCCAGCATTTT. The chain is built from TRBV6-5 and TRBJ1-5; tentative D call: TRBD1 (5 bases). V lost 6 bases and J lost 4, with 7 bases in between. This CDR3 is 12 amino acids long. CDR1 MNHEY and CDR2 SVGAGI come from the germline V gene.

In regard to this clonotype: A read error may produce the germline difference seen at one junction end. The genes are TRBV4-1 and TRBJ1-3, with D maybe TRBD1 (5 bases). The CDR3 runs to 12 residues. The germline V gene has CDR1 MGHRA and CDR2 YSYEKL. CDR3 residues: CASSQGDVGEDF. DNA for the CDR3: TGCGCCAGCAGCCAAGGAGATGTGGGGGAGGATTTT.

The J gene is TRBJ2-1, the V gene TRBV15; the D call may be TRBD1 or TRBD2 (6 bases each). V was trimmed by 4 bases and J by 6 bases, leaving 19 bases between them. Germline CDR1 LNHNV, CDR2 YYDKDF (reference sequence). The CDR3 is made up of 16 amino acids. This CDR3 is CATSNHGGPIGNEQFF. The CDR3 nucleotides read TGTGCCACCAGCAACCACGGGGGCCCCATTGGCAATGAGCAGTTCTTC.

The chain couples TRBV12-3 or TRBV12-4 to TRBJ2-5; D is perhaps TRBD2 (5 bases). CDR3 length: 15 amino acids. Trimming shortened V by 1 base and J by 5 bases, and 14 bases separated the two germline ends. The CDR3 protein is CASSLVVGVGETQYF. CDR3 sequence (DNA): TGTGCCAGCAGTTTAGTAGTGGGAGTCGGTGAGACCCAGTACTTC.

V usage is TRBV5-1 and J usage is TRBJ2-1; the D is unclear. Looked up from germline, CDR1 is SGHRS and CDR2 is YFSETQ. The V gene lost 0 bases and the J gene lost 2 bases, with 9 bases spanning the gap. The CDR3 runs 15 residues. As DNA, the CDR3 is TGCGCCAGCAGCTTGGCCTATACGACCTACAATGAGCAGTTCTTC. This codes for CASSLAYTTYNEQFF.

The chain is built from TRBV11-3 and TRBJ2-3; 8 bases are a match to TRBD2. Germline V gene lookup returns CDR1 SGHNT and CDR2 YENEEA. Trimming at V came to 8 bases and at J to 5 bases, leaving 12 bases not matched to a gene. CDR3 size: 15 residues. CDR3 nucleotide sequence: TGTGCCAGCTCCTACAGGCGGGAGGTCGGAGATACGCAGTATTTT. Its translation is CASSYRREVGDTQYF.

This clonotype came up a few times. V gene TRBV7-8 combines with J gene TRBJ2-3; D gene ambiguous. The germline V and J ends were trimmed by 5 bases and 6 bases, with 12 bases remaining between them. CDR3 size: 13 residues. Germline V gene data show CDR1 as SGHVS and CDR2 as FQNEAQ. CDR3 nucleotides: TGTGCCAGCAGCCGCTTAGCCAGGGATACGCAGTATTTT. It encodes CASSRLARDTQYF.

This clonotype has more than one count but fewer than ten. CDR3: CASTPSRSGGYTF. The CDR3 coding sequence is TGTGCCAGCACCCCTTCGCGAAGCGGTGGCTACACCTTC. The J gene is TRBJ1-2, the V gene TRBV6-5; no definite D call. This CDR3 has 13 amino acids. With 7 bases removed from V and 7 bases from J, the gap between germline ends came to 16 bases. Germline lookup yields CDR1 MNHEY and CDR2 SVGAGI.

This clonotype was seen more than once but under ten times. This chain uses TRBV5-1 with TRBJ2-3; D tentatively reads TRBD1 or TRBD2 (5 bases each). Germline loops: CDR1 SGHRS, CDR2 YFSETQ. CDR3 length: 15 amino acids. Trimming removed 4 bases from V and 3 bases from J, with 15 bases in between. DNA for the CDR3: TGCGCCAGCAGCAATGGTCAGGGACCTACAGATACGCAGTATTTT. It specifies CASSNGQGPTDTQYF. The complete variable domain, with remaining parts taken from reference TRBV5-1 and TRBJ2-3, reads KAGVTQTPRYLIKTRGQQVTLSCSPISGHRSVSWYQQTPGQGLQFLFEYFSETQRNKGNFPGRFSGRQFSNSRSEMNVSTLELGDSALYLCASSNGQGPTDTQYFGPGTRLTVL.

The CDR3 bases are TGTGCCAGCAGCTTAGAAGGGGGAGGTAACAATGAGCAGTTCTTC. It translates to CASSLEGGGNNEQFF. This chain uses TRBV7-9 with TRBJ2-1, with D perhaps matching TRBD1 or TRBD2 (6 bases each). Trimming left V 1 base short and J 5 bases short, with 12 bases between. Germline loops: CDR1 SEHNR, CDR2 FQNEAQ (reference sequence). The CDR3 is 15 residues long.

This clonotype was picked up many times. The gene calls are TRBV2 and TRBJ2-1; no clear D gene. This CDR3 spans 13 amino acids. V was trimmed by 8 bases and J by 0 bases, leaving 8 bases between them. The germline CDR1 and CDR2 sequences are SNHLY and FYNNEI. DNA of the CDR3: TGTGCCAGCGTGCCGGACTCCTACAATGAGCAGTTCTTC. Translating it yields CASVPDSYNEQFF.

The CDR3 sequence is CASSLRRDRGRTGELFF. DNA for the CDR3: TGTGCCAGCAGCTTAAGAAGGGACAGGGGTCGAACCGGGGAGCTGTTTTTT. The chain combines TRBV11-3 with TRBJ2-2; TRBD1 aligns across 10 bases. Germline V gene data show CDR1 as SGHNT and CDR2 as YENEEA. The CDR3 contains 17 residues. The ends lost 2 bases at V and 5 bases at J; junction bases unmatched: 8.

The V gene is TRBV28, the J gene TRBJ1-1; 8 bases match TRBD1. CDR1 is MDHEN and CDR2 is SYDVKM in the germline V gene. V was pared by 7 bases and J by 3 bases, with 7 bases of the junction left unmatched. The CDR3 extends over 14 amino acids. CDR3 region: CASKTRDRYTEAFF. The CDR3 nucleotides are TGTGCCAGCAAAACGAGGGACAGGTACACTGAAGCTTTCTTT.

The chain is built from TRBV9 and TRBJ1-2; tentatively, D is TRBD1 (5 bases). Germline V CDR1 and CDR2: SGDLS, YYNGEE. The length of the CDR3 is 15 residues. The V gene lost 3 bases and the J gene lost 4 bases, with 16 bases spanning the gap. Here the CDR3 DNA reads TGTGCCAGCAGCGAGGGTGGGGACTTGAGCTATGGCTACACCTTC. It specifies CASSEGGDLSYGYTF.

The chain joins TRBV7-3 to TRBJ2-2, with D perhaps given as TRBD1 or TRBD2 (5 bases each). Germline CDR1 reads SGHTA; CDR2 reads FQGTGA. The CDR3 loop spans 15 amino acids. The V and J ends lost 0 bases and 7 bases respectively, with 12 bases between them. This CDR3 reads CASSLTRGAGGELFF. CDR3 DNA: TGTGCCAGCAGCTTAACCAGAGGGGCAGGCGGGGAGCTGTTTTTT.

This chain connects TRBV27 to TRBJ2-2; 10 bases are shared with TRBD2. Germline V gives CDR1 MNHEY, CDR2 SMNVEV (reference sequence). The CDR3 contains 16 residues. Unmatched junction bases numbered 7, after V lost 4 bases and J lost 5 bases. CDR3 residues: CASSSLAGVRTGELFF. Written as DNA, the CDR3 is TGTGCCAGCAGTTCCCTAGCGGGAGTGAGGACCGGGGAGCTGTTTTTT.

This rearrangement joins TRBV27 to TRBJ1-1, with a possible D match to TRBD1 (6 bases). The CDR3 has 16 residues. CDR1 is MNHEY and CDR2 is SMNVEV in the germline V gene (reference sequence). With 0 bases removed from V and 0 bases from J, the gap between germline ends came to 11 bases. The CDR3 bases are TGTGCCAGCAGTTTATCGGACAGACTTTTGAACACTGAAGCTTTCTTT. This translates into CASSLSDRLLNTEAFF.

This clonotype was recorded at least ten times. The V and J genes are TRBV7-9 and TRBJ2-5; D perhaps matches TRBD1 (6 bases). The CDR3 spans 14 residues. CDR1 SEHNR and CDR2 FQNEAQ come from the germline V gene (reference sequence). Trimming cost V 0 bases and J 2 bases, with 7 bases left between them. The CDR3 reads CASSLAGAQETQYF. DNA for the CDR3: TGTGCCAGCAGCTTAGCGGGGGCTCAAGAGACCCAGTACTTC.

This clonotype came up a few times. The J gene is TRBJ2-7, the V gene TRBV15; the match to TRBD1 covers 8 bases. This CDR3 comprises 14 residues. CDR1 and CDR2 from the germline V gene are LNHNV and YYDKDF (reference sequence). V shed 1 base and J 5 bases; nucleotides not matched to a gene: 4. This chain's CDR3 is CATSRVTGGNEQYF. CDR3 nucleotides: TGTGCCACCAGCAGAGTAACAGGGGGTAACGAGCAGTACTTC.